The clone carrying this T cell receptor (beta chain) was picked up a small number of times. Its antigen remains unknown. The CDR3 is made up of 16 amino acids. The V gene's germline CDR1 is SGHVS and CDR2 FQNEAQ. V gave up 5 bases and J gave up 2 bases, with 17 bases separating them. Sequencing used immunoSEQ multiplex PCR; TCRdb keeps in-frame clones, though not all of them. The sample comprises around 31,000 clones, more than 65% of which are singletons, and about 3.4% rests with the top ten. This sample was taken from a study of CD4 T cells in relation to SARS-CoV-2 and coronaviruses. At the level of the study: TCR beta CDR3s were sequenced after approximately 11-day antigen culture of PBMCs. Shared crossreactive spike epitopes were mapped to their HLA restriction. Study-wide findings and caveats: Compared with monoreactive clones, crossreactive clones showed significantly weaker SARS-CoV-2 expansion. No donor gave both pre-pandemic and post-infection samples.

The TCR was taken from an adult with COVID-19. The chain uses TRBV7-8 and TRBJ2-3, with unresolved D. The sequenced sample was memory CD4+ T cells from PBMCs, cultured in vitro. CDR3 nucleotides: TGTGCCAGCAGCCGCCCGCCGAGGCTAGACACAGATACGCAGTATTTT. This sequence encodes CASSRPPRLDTDTQYF.